This TCR beta chain was captured by sequencing in a study of T cells in Graves' hyperthyroidism and ophthalmopathy. For this clonotype: Antigen unknown. One end of the junction varies from germline; a read error may be responsible.

Disease duration was under 3 months in the ophthalmopathy patients, who also had a Clinical Activity Score of at least 3 and a NOSPECS grade of at least 4. Reasons for excluding patients were uncontrolled infection, other autoimmune disease, pregnancy or lactation. The PBMCs had their origin in about 9.7 ml of fresh peripheral blood. General study points: Ophthalmopathy was separated from stable hyperthyroidism by a 13 V-J model.

Template material for amplifying TCR beta CDR3 regions consisted of RNA transcripts. The HTBI primer set served for first-round RT-PCR of the TCR CDR3. TCRdb re-called the multiplex PCR reads with MiXCR, one entry per CDR3 protein. The table includes around 540,000 distinct CDR3 sequences, about 16% detected once. The clonotype originates from a woman aged 25 to 39 with Graves' ophthalmopathy. Material for sequencing was blood.

The CDR3 DNA reads as TGTGCCTGCAGCCTAGCGGGAGGCCCCCAATACGAGCAGTACTTC. It specifies CACSLAGGPQYEQYF. The V call is TRBV6-1, the J call TRBJ2-7; 11 bases map to TRBD2. The CDR3 contains 15 residues. Germline assignment: CDR1 MNHNS and CDR2 SASEGT.